Below are 5 T cell receptor beta chains sequenced from a single sample in a study of blood T cell repertoires in COVID-19. Clones were sequenced by immunoSEQ multiplex PCR, and TCRdb holds only the in-frame ones, with some missing. The table has about 210,000 clones, about 86% seen once; the top ten hold just under 9%. Sequencing was carried out using PBMCs or T cells enriched from blood (not recorded which). These receptors were obtained from a woman aged 45-65 years with acute COVID-19.

V is TRBV5-1 and J is TRBJ2-1; 7 bases are a match to TRBD2. The germline CDR1 and CDR2 sequences are SGHRS and YFSETQ. V shed 4 bases, J shed 7 bases, and the junction held 5 bases outside the gene matches. The CDR3 spans 13 residues. CDR3 loop: CASSQPSGNEQFF. DNA for the CDR3: TGCGCCAGCAGCCAACCTAGCGGTAATGAGCAGTTCTTC.

The chain is built from TRBV28 and TRBJ2-7; 11 nucleotides agree with TRBD2. The CDR3 runs to 21 residues. With V trimmed by 8 bases and J by 2 bases, 26 bases remained unmatched. Germline V CDR1 and CDR2: MDHEN, SYDVKM. For the CDR3, the DNA is TGTGCCAGCGGGGGCCCCGCTAGCCGGGATTCTAGCGGGAGGATAACCTACGAGCAGTACTTC. Its protein product is CASGGPASRDSSGRITYEQYF. Combining the CDR3 with reference TRBV28 and TRBJ2-7 gives the whole variable domain DVKVTQSSRYLVKRTGEKVFLECVQDMDHENMFWYRQDPGLGLRLIYFSYDVKMKEKGDIPEGYSVSREKKERFSLILESASTNQTSMYLCASGGPASRDSSGRITYEQYFGPGTRLTVT.

V gene TRBV2 combines with J gene TRBJ1-6; D unclear. Germline lookup yields CDR1 SNHLY and CDR2 FYNNEI. The V and J ends lost 7 bases and 7 bases respectively, with 5 bases between them. This CDR3 spans 11 amino acids. CDR3 loop: CASTGNSPLHF. DNA for the CDR3: TGTGCCAGCACGGGAAATTCACCCCTCCACTTT.

This clone was seen only once. CDR3 DNA sequence: TGTGCCAGCAGCCTAGACGGCAGTGGGAGGACAGATACGCAGTATTTT. This translates into CASSLDGSGRTDTQYF. The chain recombines TRBV3-1 (or the pseudogene TRBV3-2) with TRBJ2-3; tentative D call: TRBD2 (6 bases). V lost 4 bases and J 3 bases, leaving 17 bases between the germline ends. Germline CDR1 is LGHDT and CDR2 is YNNKEL (reference sequence). The CDR3 covers 16 residues.

In regard to this clone: Other DNA sequences in the sample encode the same CDR3. The V and J genes are TRBV28 and TRBJ2-7; 12 bases align to TRBD2. Germline loops: CDR1 MDHEN, CDR2 SYDVKM. The CDR3 consists of 13 residues. V was clipped by 9 bases and J by 1 base; unmatched bases: 1. The CDR3 DNA is TGTGCCAGTGGGACTAGCGGGTCCTACGAGCAGTACTTC. Translating gives CASGTSGSYEQYF.